The 2 T cell receptor beta chains in this list originate from one sample, sequenced in a study of T cell responses to AZD1222 COVID-19 vaccine. Profiling relied on immunoSEQ multiplex PCR, and the TCRdb table lists in-frame clones only, not all of them. Among 43,000 or so clones listed, roughly 87% were seen once. This specimen consisted of peripheral blood, obtained 28 days after the second AZD1222 dose. The receptors here all came from an adult who received the AZD1222 COVID-19 vaccine.

The chain has TRBV6-1 and TRBJ1-2; no reliable D call. Per the germline V gene, CDR1 is MNHNS and CDR2 is SASEGT. The CDR3 extends over 13 amino acids. The V end was cut by 5 bases, the J end by 3 bases, with 10 bases between. Here the CDR3 reads CASSPSVDYGYTF. The CDR3 DNA reads as TGTGCCAGCAGTCCTTCAGTCGACTATGGCTACACCTTC.

V is TRBV12-3 or TRBV12-4 and J is TRBJ1-1; a possible D gene is TRBD1 (6 bases). Trimming pared 8 bases from V and 4 bases from J, leaving 14 bases between. The CDR3 extends over 13 amino acids. The CDR3 is CASGGGARTEAFF. In nucleotides, the CDR3 is TGTGCCAGCGGAGGGGGGGCGCGCACTGAAGCTTTCTTT.